This T cell receptor beta chain was profiled in a study of blood T cell repertoires in COVID-19. Sequenced by immunoSEQ multiplex PCR; TCRdb stores in-frame clones only, minus some. Among approximately 300,000 clones, about nine tenths were seen once, and the ten largest hold 4% to 6%. This sequence was found in a man aged 55 to 70 who had recovered from COVID-19. Sample: PBMCs or T cells enriched from blood (not recorded which).

CDR3 sequence (DNA): TGTGCCAGCAGTACTGGTCTGAACACTGAAGCTTTCTTT. Residues: CASSTGLNTEAFF. This rearrangement joins TRBV2 to TRBJ1-1; D uncertain. CDR3 size: 13 residues. With 5 bases removed from V and 0 bases from J, the gap between germline ends came to 7 bases. The V gene's germline CDR1 is SNHLY and CDR2 FYNNEI.